Each of the 25 T cell receptor beta chains below was sequenced from the same sample in a study of blood T cell repertoires in COVID-19. Clones were sequenced by immunoSEQ multiplex PCR, and TCRdb holds only the in-frame ones, with some missing. The table shows under 200,000 clones, with approximately 74% occurring only once. The sequenced sample was peripheral blood. The source is an elderly woman with acute or convalescent COVID-19.

V usage is TRBV15 and J usage is TRBJ1-4, with D perhaps matching TRBD1 (5 bases). The CDR3 extends over 16 amino acids. The ends were cut back, 0 bases at V and 8 bases at J, with 16 bases in the middle. Germline V gene lookup returns CDR1 LNHNV and CDR2 YYDKDF (reference sequence). CDR3 nucleotide sequence: TGTGCCACCAGCAGAGATGCATCCACCGGGGGGGAAAAACTGTTTTTT. Its translation is CATSRDASTGGEKLFF.

The chain recombines TRBV7-3 with TRBJ2-1; 9 bases fit TRBD2. This CDR3 region has 16 residues. Trimming cost V 1 base and J 8 bases; bases outside gene matches: 9. CDR1 is SGHTA, CDR2 FQGTGA, per germline. CDR3 sequence reads: CASSLNSGRSGDEQFF. The CDR3 coding sequence is TGTGCCAGCAGCTTAAATAGCGGGAGATCAGGTGATGAGCAGTTCTTC.

The CDR3 loop is CASSLGKTSVREDTQYF. The CDR3 nucleotides read TGTGCCAGCAGCTTAGGAAAGACTAGCGTCCGGGAAGATACGCAGTATTTT. This chain joins TRBV7-9 and TRBJ2-3, with 8 bases identical to TRBD2. The CDR3 has 17 amino acids. Germline V gene lookup returns CDR1 SEHNR and CDR2 FQNEAQ (reference sequence). V dropped 1 base and J dropped 5; count of bases not matched to a gene: 11.

This clone was detected many times. This chain links TRBV19 with TRBJ2-1, with 7 bases matching TRBD1. With 5 bases clipped from V and 5 bases from J, the junction kept 6 bases outside the gene matches. This CDR3 is 14 amino acids long. Germline-derived CDR1 and CDR2 are LNHDA and SQIVND (reference sequence). CDR3 bases: TGTGCCAGTAGTCCACTTGACAGGGACAATGAGCAGTTCTTC. Protein product: CASSPLDRDNEQFF. Complete variable domain (other parts from reference TRBV19 and TRBJ2-1): DGGITQSPKYLFRKEGQNVTLSCEQNLNHDAMYWYRQDPGQGLRLIYYSQIVNDFQKGDIAEGYSVSREKKESFPLTVTSAQKNPTAFYLCASSPLDRDNEQFFGPGTRLTVL.

This clone was counted between two and nine times. The V gene is TRBV27, the J gene TRBJ2-2; a weak D match, TRBD2 (5 bases). V lost 2 bases and J 7 bases, leaving 17 bases between the germline ends. This CDR3 comprises 16 residues. In germline, CDR1 is MNHEY, CDR2 SMNVEV (reference sequence). CDR3: CASSLRLAAPVGELFF. In DNA, the CDR3 is TGTGCCAGCAGTTTACGTCTAGCCGCCCCGGTCGGGGAGCTGTTTTTT.

The V call is TRBV4-2, the J call TRBJ2-7, with TRBD2 identical over 7 bases. The V gene's germline CDR1 is LGHNA and CDR2 YNFKEQ. This CDR3 region has 17 residues. V gave up 0 bases and J gave up 4 bases; unmatched junction bases: 12. The CDR3 sequence: CASSQDHTSERSYEQYF. The CDR3 DNA is TGTGCCAGCAGCCAAGATCATACTAGCGAGAGATCTTACGAGCAGTACTTC.

The chain combines TRBV4-2 with TRBJ1-1; D is ambiguous. The germline V and J ends were trimmed by 3 bases and 5 bases, with 13 bases remaining between them. CDR1 and CDR2 from the germline V gene are LGHNA and YNFKEQ. This CDR3 region has 14 residues. CDR3 nucleotide sequence: TGTGCCAGCAGCCAGGAACAAGAGAGGACTGAAGCTTTCTTT. This codes for CASSQEQERTEAFF.

The chain employs TRBV24-1 and TRBJ2-5, with a possible D match to TRBD1 (6 bases). CDR1 is KGHDR, CDR2 SFDVKD, per germline. This CDR3 has 13 residues. The V end was cut by 6 bases, the J end by 4 bases, with 11 bases between. CDR3 loop: CATSLQGSETQYF. CDR3 nucleotides: TGTGCCACCAGTCTACAGGGCTCAGAGACCCAGTACTTC.

The V gene is TRBV7-2, the J gene TRBJ1-2; tentatively, D is TRBD1 (6 bases). The CDR3 has 14 residues. Per germline, CDR1 SGHTA and CDR2 FQGNSA. V lost 5 bases, J lost 0 bases, and 10 bases lay in between. The CDR3 DNA is TGTGCCAGCAGCCCGGACAGAACTAACTATGGCTACACCTTC. It is translated as CASSPDRTNYGYTF. The variable domain in full, completed from reference TRBV7-2 and TRBJ1-2, reads GAGVSQSPSNKVTEKGKDVELRCDPISGHTALYWYRQSLGQGLEFLIYFQGNSAPDKSGLPSDRFSAERTGGSVSTLTIQRTQQEDSAVYLCASSPDRTNYGYTFGSGTRLTVV.

V is TRBV5-1 and J is TRBJ2-7; 9 nucleotides line up with TRBD1. This CDR3 is built from 14 residues. Germline CDR1 reads SGHRS; CDR2 reads YFSETQ. J was trimmed by 5 bases and V by 3 bases; bases with no gene match: 6. The CDR3 is CASSWGDRAHEQYF. The CDR3 bases are TGCGCCAGCAGCTGGGGGGACAGGGCCCACGAGCAGTACTTC.

This chain connects TRBV7-9 to TRBJ2-7, with 8 positions matching TRBD1. CDR1 is SEHNR, CDR2 FQNEAQ, per germline (reference sequence). V was clipped by 4 bases and J by 0 bases; unmatched bases: 2. The CDR3 is made up of 14 amino acids. CDR3: CASSYRGSSYEQYF. The CDR3 DNA follows: TGTGCCAGCAGCTACAGGGGGAGCTCCTACGAGCAGTACTTC.

V is TRBV19 and J is TRBJ1-5; D perhaps matches TRBD1 (6 bases). Germline values: CDR1 LNHDA, CDR2 SQIVND (reference sequence). Trimming took 9 bases from V and 1 from J, leaving 10 bases between them. The CDR3 is made up of 13 amino acids. The chain's CDR3 is CASADRSNQPQHF. The CDR3 nucleotides read TGTGCCAGCGCAGACAGGAGCAATCAGCCCCAGCATTTT.

This chain joins TRBV19 and TRBJ2-7; 9 bases are a match to TRBD1. The V segment lost 4 bases and the J segment 2 bases; nucleotides outside the gene matches: 12. There are 17 residues in the CDR3. Per germline, CDR1 LNHDA and CDR2 SQIVND (reference sequence). CDR3 amino acids: CASSTQSQGALTYEQYF. CDR3 nucleotides: TGTGCCAGTAGTACACAATCACAGGGGGCTTTAACCTACGAGCAGTACTTC.

V usage is TRBV11-2 and J usage is TRBJ1-4; TRBD1 matches 8 bases. The germline V gene encodes CDR1 SGHAT and CDR2 FQNNGV. CDR3 size: 16 residues. V shed 5 bases and J 8 bases; nucleotides not matched to a gene: 13. The CDR3 protein is CASSRSRQGAWEKLFF. DNA for the CDR3: TGTGCCAGCAGCCGAAGTAGGCAGGGGGCTTGGGAAAAACTGTTTTTT.

This chain links TRBV6-5 with TRBJ2-3; D gene ambiguous. Trimming stripped 7 bases from V and 1 base from J, with 12 bases between. Germline CDR1 reads MNHEY; CDR2 reads SVGAGI. This CDR3 is built from 14 residues. CDR3 loop: CASIPRLRTDTQYF. Here the CDR3 DNA reads TGTGCCAGCATTCCCAGACTTCGCACAGATACGCAGTATTTT.

This rearrangement joins TRBV19 to TRBJ2-1; TRBD2 agrees at 7 bases. Germline CDR1 and CDR2: LNHDA and SQIVND (reference sequence). The V segment lost 1 base and the J segment 7 bases; nucleotides outside the gene matches: 7. The CDR3 spans 15 residues. This CDR3 is CASSIGRESGNEQFF. CDR3 nucleotide sequence: TGTGCCAGTAGTATAGGGCGGGAGTCGGGAAATGAGCAGTTCTTC.

The chain couples TRBV20-1 to TRBJ2-4; D is unresolved. The germline CDR1 and CDR2 sequences are DFQATT and SNEGSKA (reference sequence). V shed 3 bases and J shed 3 bases, with 9 bases lying between them. The CDR3 is 13 residues long. CDR3 DNA sequence: TGCAGTGCTAGTATGGCTGGCAAAAACATTCAGTACTTC. This sequence encodes CSASMAGKNIQYF.

V and J are TRBV2 and TRBJ2-3; the match to TRBD2 covers 7 bases. Per germline, CDR1 SNHLY and CDR2 FYNNEI. The V and J ends lost 5 bases and 0 bases, in that order; junction bases with no gene match: 8. CDR3 size: 16 residues. CDR3 loop: CASSKNLAASTDTQYF. The CDR3 nucleotides are TGTGCCAGCAGTAAAAACCTAGCGGCTAGCACAGATACGCAGTATTTT.

This chain joins TRBV6-5 and TRBJ1-4; D is undetermined. CDR3 size: 15 residues. Germline CDR1 reads MNHEY; CDR2 reads SVGAGI. V lost 4 bases, J lost 0 bases, and 9 bases lay in between. CDR3 in amino acids: CASSSPGATNEKLFF. CDR3 nucleotides: TGTGCCAGCAGTTCCCCCGGGGCAACTAATGAAAAACTGTTTTTT.

This clone has more than one count but fewer than ten. The chain employs TRBV19 and TRBJ2-3; 9 nucleotides align to TRBD2. Germline V gene lookup returns CDR1 LNHDA and CDR2 SQIVND (reference sequence). The CDR3 has 15 residues. V gave up 5 bases and J gave up 0 bases; unmatched junction bases: 3. In DNA form, the CDR3 reads TGTGCCAGTAGTGCCAGCGGGAGGAGCACAGATACGCAGTATTTT. Translation: CASSASGRSTDTQYF.

The chain couples TRBV2 to TRBJ1-6; 9 nucleotides align to TRBD1. The CDR3 extends over 14 amino acids. V shed 6 bases, J shed 10 bases, and the junction held 7 bases outside the gene matches. The germline V gene encodes CDR1 SNHLY and CDR2 FYNNEI. CDR3 loop: CASRARQGGSPLHF. DNA of the CDR3: TGTGCCAGCAGGGCCAGACAGGGGGGCTCACCCCTCCACTTT.

The rearrangement links TRBV19 to TRBJ2-2; D might be TRBD2 (6 bases). V shed 4 bases and J shed 4 bases, with 13 bases lying between them. The CDR3 sequence is 15 residues long. CDR1 and CDR2 (germline): LNHDA, SQIVND (reference sequence). CDR3 loop: CASSTAAGGTGELFF. The CDR3 nucleotides are TGTGCCAGTAGTACCGCCGCCGGGGGCACCGGGGAGCTGTTTTTT.

V and J are TRBV6-1 and TRBJ2-7, with 8 bases matching TRBD2. The junction had 12 bases not matched to a gene; V was cut back by 0 bases and J by 2 bases. CDR1 MNHNS and CDR2 SASEGT come from the germline V gene. The CDR3 totals 18 residues. This CDR3 reads CASSEASRSSGRAYEQYF. The CDR3 DNA follows: TGTGCCAGCAGTGAAGCCTCACGATCTAGCGGGCGGGCCTACGAGCAGTACTTC.

This clone appeared a few times. This chain joins TRBV4-2 and TRBJ1-5; D might be TRBD1 (5 bases). The CDR3 is 16 residues long. V shed 5 bases and J shed 2 bases, with 16 bases lying between them. The germline V gene has CDR1 LGHNA and CDR2 YNFKEQ. The CDR3 loop is CASSSPGGKGNQPQHF. The DNA of the CDR3 is TGTGCCAGCAGCTCCCCCGGGGGTAAGGGCAATCAGCCCCAGCATTTT.

The chain has TRBV7-2 and TRBJ1-1; D is ambiguous. This CDR3 is 14 amino acids long. V gave up 1 base and J gave up 0 bases, with 6 bases separating them. CDR1 is SGHTA, CDR2 FQGNSA, per germline. CDR3 sequence: CASSLDNVNTEAFF. CDR3 sequence (DNA): TGTGCCAGCAGCTTAGACAACGTGAACACTGAAGCTTTCTTT.